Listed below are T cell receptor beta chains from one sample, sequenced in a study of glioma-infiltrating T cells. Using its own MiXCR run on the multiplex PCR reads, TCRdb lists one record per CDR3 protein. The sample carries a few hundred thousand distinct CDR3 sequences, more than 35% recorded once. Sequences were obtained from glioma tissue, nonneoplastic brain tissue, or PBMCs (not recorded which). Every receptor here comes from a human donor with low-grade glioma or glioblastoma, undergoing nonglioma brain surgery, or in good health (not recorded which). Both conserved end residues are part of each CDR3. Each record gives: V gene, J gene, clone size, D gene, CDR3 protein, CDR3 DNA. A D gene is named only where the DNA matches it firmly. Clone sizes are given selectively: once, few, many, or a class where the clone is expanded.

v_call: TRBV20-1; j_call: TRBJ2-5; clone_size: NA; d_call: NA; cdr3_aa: CSARTSGSETQYF; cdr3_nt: TGCAGTGCCAGGACGTCCGGGAGTGAGACCCAGTACTTC
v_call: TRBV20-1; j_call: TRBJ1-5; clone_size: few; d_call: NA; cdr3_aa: CSARLMGPYSNQPQHF; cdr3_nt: TGCAGTGCTAGACTCATGGGTCCCTATAGCAATCAGCCCCAGCATTTT
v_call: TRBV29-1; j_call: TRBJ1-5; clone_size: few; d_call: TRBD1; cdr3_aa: CSVRDRENQPQHF; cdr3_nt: TGCAGCGTTAGGGACAGGGAAAATCAGCCCCAGCATTTT
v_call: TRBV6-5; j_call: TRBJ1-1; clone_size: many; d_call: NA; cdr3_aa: CASSYSSGGTEAFF; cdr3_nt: TGTGCCAGCAGTTACTCGAGCGGGGGGACTGAAGCTTTCTTT
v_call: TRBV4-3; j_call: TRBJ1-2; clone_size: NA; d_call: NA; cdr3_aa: CASSSETGTYGYTF; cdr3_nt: TGCGCCAGCAGCTCAGAGACAGGAACTTATGGCTACACCTTC
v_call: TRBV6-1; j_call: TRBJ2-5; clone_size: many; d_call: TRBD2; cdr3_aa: CASSVTSGRAQETQYF; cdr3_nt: TGTGCCAGCAGTGTAACTAGCGGGAGGGCCCAAGAGACCCAGTACTTC
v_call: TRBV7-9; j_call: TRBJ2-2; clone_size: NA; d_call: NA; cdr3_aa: CASSFGGHLNTGELFF; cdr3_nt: TGTGCCAGTAGCTTCGGAGGACATCTGAACACCGGGGAGCTGTTTTTT
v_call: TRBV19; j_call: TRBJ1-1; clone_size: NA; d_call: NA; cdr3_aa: CASTMRGNTEAFF; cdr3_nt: TGTGCCAGTACCATGAGGGGCAACACTGAAGCTTTCTTT
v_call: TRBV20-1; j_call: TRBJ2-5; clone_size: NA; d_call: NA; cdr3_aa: CSARASAQETQYF; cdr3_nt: TGCAGTGCTAGAGCTAGCGCCCAAGAGACCCAGTACTTC
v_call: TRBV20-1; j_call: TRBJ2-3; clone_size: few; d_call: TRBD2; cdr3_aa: CSADGGRLAALRGTDTQYF; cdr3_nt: TGCAGTGCTGATGGTGGTCGACTAGCGGCTTTACGGGGCACAGATACGCAGTATTTT
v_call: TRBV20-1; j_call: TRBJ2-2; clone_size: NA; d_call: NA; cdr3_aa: CSASESVVEELFF; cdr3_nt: TGCAGTGCTAGCGAGAGCGTAGTCGAGGAGCTGTTTTTT
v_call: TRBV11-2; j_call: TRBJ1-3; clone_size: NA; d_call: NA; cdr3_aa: CASTLGVHLSGNTIYF; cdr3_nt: TGTGCCAGCACCTTAGGGGTACACCTCTCTGGAAACACCATATATTTT
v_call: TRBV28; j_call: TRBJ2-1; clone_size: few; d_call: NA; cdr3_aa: CASSPGPGSSYNEQFF; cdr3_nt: TGTGCCAGCAGTCCGGGACCGGGGAGCTCCTACAATGAGCAGTTCTTC
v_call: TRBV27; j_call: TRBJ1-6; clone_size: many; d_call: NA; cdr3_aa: CASRVGGNWSPLHF; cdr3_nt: TGTGCCAGCAGGGTCGGGGGGAATTGGTCACCCCTCCACTTT
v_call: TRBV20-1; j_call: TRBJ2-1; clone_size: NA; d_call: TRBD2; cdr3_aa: CSARDSLAGGPPYNEQFF; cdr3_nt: TGCAGTGCTAGAGATAGTCTAGCGGGAGGGCCCCCCTACAATGAGCAGTTCTTC
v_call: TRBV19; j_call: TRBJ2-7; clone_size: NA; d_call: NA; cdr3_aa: CASSIYYGQGPAEQYF; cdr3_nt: TGTGCCAGTAGTATTTACTACGGCCAGGGCCCCGCCGAGCAGTACTTC
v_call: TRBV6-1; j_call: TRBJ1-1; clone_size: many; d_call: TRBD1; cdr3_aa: CASSEIQGGLLRNTEAFF; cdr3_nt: TGTGCCAGCAGTGAAATACAGGGGGGTCTACTGAGGAACACTGAAGCTTTCTTT
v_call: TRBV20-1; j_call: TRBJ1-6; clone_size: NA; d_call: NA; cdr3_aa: CSAPGGSPLHF; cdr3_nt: TGCAGTGCGCCTGGTGGTTCACCCCTCCACTTT
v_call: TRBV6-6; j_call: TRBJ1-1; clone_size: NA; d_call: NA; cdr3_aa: CASSAWEGNTEAFF; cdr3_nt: TGTGCCAGCAGTGCCTGGGAAGGGAACACTGAAGCTTTCTTT
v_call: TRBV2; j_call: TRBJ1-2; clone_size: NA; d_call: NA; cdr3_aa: CASRGPNYGYTF; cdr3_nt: TGTGCCAGCAGGGGGCCTAACTATGGCTACACCTTC
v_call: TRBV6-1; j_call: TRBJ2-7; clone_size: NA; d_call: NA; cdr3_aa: CASSEQVSGSYVQYF; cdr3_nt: TGTGCCAGCAGTGAACAGGTTAGCGGCTCCTACGTGCAGTACTTC
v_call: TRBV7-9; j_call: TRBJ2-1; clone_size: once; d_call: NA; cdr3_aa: CASVRVSSYNEQFF; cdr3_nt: TGTGCCAGCGTGCGGGTTAGCTCCTACAATGAGCAGTTCTTC
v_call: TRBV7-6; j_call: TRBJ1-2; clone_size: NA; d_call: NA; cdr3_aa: CARSPGPNYGYTF; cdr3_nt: TGTGCTAGAAGCCCCGGACCGAACTATGGCTACACCTTC
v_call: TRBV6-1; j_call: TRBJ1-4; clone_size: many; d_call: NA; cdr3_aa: CASSGPPEEKLFF; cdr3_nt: TGTGCCAGCAGTGGACCGCCCGAGGAAAAACTGTTTTTT
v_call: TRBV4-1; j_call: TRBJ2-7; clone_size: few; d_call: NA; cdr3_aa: CASSQGTSHYEQYF; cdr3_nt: TGCGCCAGCAGCCAAGGTACTAGTCACTACGAGCAGTACTTC
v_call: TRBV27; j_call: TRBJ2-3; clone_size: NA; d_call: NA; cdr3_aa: CGSSLIGISRVYTDTQCF; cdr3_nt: TGTGGCAGCAGTTTAATAGGAATTTCACGGGTCTACACAGATACGCAGTGTTTT
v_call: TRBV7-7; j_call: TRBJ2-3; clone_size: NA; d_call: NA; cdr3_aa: CPSSSTGATQYF; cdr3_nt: TGTCCTAGCAGCTCTACAGGAGCTACGCAGTATTTT
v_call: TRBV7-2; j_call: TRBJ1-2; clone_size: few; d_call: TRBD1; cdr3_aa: CASSLAKGGRGLSGYTF; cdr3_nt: TGTGCCAGCAGCTTAGCGAAGGGGGGCAGGGGGCTAAGTGGCTACACCTTC
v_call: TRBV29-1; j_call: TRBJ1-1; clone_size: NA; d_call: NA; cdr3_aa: CSVEHLRETATEAFF; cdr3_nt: TGCAGCGTTGAGCACCTCAGGGAAACGGCCACTGAAGCTTTCTTT
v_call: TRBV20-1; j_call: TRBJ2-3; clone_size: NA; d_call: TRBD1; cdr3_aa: CSADRENLDTQYF; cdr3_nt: TGCAGTGCGGACAGGGAGAACTTAGATACGCAGTATTTT
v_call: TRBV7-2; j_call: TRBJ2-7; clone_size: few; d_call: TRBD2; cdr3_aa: CASSKRVAGGPVYEQYF; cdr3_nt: TGTGCCAGCAGCAAAAGGGTAGCGGGAGGGCCGGTCTACGAGCAGTACTTC
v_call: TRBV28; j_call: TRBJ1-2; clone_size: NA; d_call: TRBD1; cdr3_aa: CASSDRQGTNYGYTF; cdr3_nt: TGTGCCAGCAGTGATCGACAGGGAACTAACTATGGCTACACCTTC
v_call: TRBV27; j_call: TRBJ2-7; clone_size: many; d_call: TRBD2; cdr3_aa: CASSSFPTSGSSYEQYF; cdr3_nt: TGTGCCAGCAGTTCCTTCCCGACTAGCGGGAGCTCCTACGAGCAGTACTTC
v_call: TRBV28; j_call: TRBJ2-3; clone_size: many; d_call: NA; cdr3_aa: CASSSGSTDTQYF; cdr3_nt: TGTGCCAGCAGCAGCGGGAGCACAGATACGCAGTATTTT
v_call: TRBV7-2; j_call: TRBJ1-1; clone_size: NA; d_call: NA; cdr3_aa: CASGPWVRSEAFF; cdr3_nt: TGTGCCAGCGGCCCTTGGGTGCGTAGTGAAGCTTTCTTT
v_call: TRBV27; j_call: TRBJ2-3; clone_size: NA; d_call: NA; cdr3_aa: CASTLGDNTDTRYF; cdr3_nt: TGTGCCAGCACCCTGGGGGACAACACAGATACGCGGTATTTT
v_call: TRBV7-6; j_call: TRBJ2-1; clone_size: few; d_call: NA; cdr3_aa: CASSLSGSSTYNEQFF; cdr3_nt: TGTGCCAGCAGCCTTTCGGGTAGCAGTACTTACAATGAGCAGTTCTTC
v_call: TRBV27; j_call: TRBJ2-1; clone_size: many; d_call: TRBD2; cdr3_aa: CASSLTSGRYNEQFF; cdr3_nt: TGTGCCAGCAGTTTAACTAGCGGGAGATACAATGAGCAGTTCTTC
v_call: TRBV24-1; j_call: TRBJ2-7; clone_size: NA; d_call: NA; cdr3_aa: CATSDRGDDEQYF; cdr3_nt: TGTGCCACCAGTGATAGGGGGGACGACGAGCAGTACTTC
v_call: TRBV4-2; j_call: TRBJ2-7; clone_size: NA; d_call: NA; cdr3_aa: CASRPYRTPSYEQYF; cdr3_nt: TGTGCCAGCAGACCGTATCGGACACCTTCCTACGAGCAGTACTTC
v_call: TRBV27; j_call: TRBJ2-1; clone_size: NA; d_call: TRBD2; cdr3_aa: CASSLGGSSSEQFF; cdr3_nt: TGTGCCAGCAGTTTGGGCGGGAGTTCCAGCGAGCAGTTCTTC
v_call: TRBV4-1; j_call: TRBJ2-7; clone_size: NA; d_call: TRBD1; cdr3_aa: CASSQGYQGVGGYEQYF; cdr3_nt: TGCGCCAGCAGCCAAGGTTATCAGGGGGTCGGAGGCTACGAGCAGTACTTC
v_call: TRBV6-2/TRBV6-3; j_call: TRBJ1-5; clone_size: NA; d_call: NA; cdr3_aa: CASYLRGHSNQTQHF; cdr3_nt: TGTGCCAGCTATCTCCGGGGACATAGCAATCAGACCCAGCATTTT